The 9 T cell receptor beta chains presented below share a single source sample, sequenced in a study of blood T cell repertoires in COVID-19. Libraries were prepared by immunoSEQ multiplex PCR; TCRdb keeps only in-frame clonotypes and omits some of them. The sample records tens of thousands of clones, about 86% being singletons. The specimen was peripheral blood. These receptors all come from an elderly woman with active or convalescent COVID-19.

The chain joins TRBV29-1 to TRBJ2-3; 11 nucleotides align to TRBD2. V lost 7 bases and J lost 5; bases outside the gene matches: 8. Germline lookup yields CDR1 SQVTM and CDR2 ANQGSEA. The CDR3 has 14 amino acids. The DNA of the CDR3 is TGCAGCGGAACTAGCGGGGGCCTGGGAGATACGCAGTATTTT. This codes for CSGTSGGLGDTQYF.

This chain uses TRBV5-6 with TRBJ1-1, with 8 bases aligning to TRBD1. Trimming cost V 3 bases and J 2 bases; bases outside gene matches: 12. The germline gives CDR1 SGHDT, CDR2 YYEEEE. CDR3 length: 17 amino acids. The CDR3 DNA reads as TGTGCCAGCAGCTCGACAGGGGTGAGGGGGGTCAACACTGAAGCTTTCTTT. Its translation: CASSSTGVRGVNTEAFF.

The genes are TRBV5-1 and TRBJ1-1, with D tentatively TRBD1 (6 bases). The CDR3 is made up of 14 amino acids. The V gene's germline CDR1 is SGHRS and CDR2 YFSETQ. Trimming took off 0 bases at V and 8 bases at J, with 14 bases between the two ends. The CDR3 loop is CASSLAQGPKEAFF. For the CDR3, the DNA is TGCGCCAGCAGCTTGGCCCAGGGGCCCAAAGAAGCTTTCTTT.

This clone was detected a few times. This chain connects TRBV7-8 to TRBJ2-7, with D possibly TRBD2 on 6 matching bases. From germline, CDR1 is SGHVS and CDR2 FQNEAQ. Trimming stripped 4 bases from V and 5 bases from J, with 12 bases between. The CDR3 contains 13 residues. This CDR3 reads CASSYRWEDEQYF. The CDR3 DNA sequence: TGTGCCAGCAGCTATCGTTGGGAGGACGAGCAGTACTTC.

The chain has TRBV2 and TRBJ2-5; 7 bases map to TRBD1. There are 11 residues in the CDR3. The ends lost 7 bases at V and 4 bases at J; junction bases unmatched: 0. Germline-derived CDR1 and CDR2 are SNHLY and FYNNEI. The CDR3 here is CASTGGETQYF. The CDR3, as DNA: TGTGCCAGCACAGGGGGAGAGACCCAGTACTTC.

In nucleotides, the CDR3 is TGTGCCTGGAGTGGGGACAGGGGAAATCAGCCCCAGCATTTT. Its protein product is CAWSGDRGNQPQHF. V usage is TRBV30 and J usage is TRBJ1-5, with TRBD1 matching over 10 bases. V lost 1 base and J lost 4; bases outside the gene matches: 1. This CDR3 contains 14 residues. The germline V gene encodes CDR1 GTSNPN and CDR2 SVGIG (reference sequence).

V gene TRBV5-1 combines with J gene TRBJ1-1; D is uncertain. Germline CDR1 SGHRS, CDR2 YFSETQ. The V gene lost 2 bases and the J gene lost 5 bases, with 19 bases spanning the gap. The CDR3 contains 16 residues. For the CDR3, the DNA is TGCGCCAGCAGCTTAGGGTCTGCGAGGGTGGGGACTGAAGCTTTCTTT. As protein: CASSLGSARVGTEAFF. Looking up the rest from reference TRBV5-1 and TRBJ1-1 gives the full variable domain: KAGVTQTPRYLIKTRGQQVTLSCSPISGHRSVSWYQQTPGQGLQFLFEYFSETQRNKGNFPGRFSGRQFSNSRSEMNVSTLELGDSALYLCASSLGSARVGTEAFFGQGTRLTVV.

The CDR3 DNA sequence: TGTGCCAGCACGGCGGCAGTCCGCAATCAGCCCCAGCATTTT. Its translation: CASTAAVRNQPQHF. The chain is built from TRBV2 and TRBJ1-5, with D hard to call. This CDR3 contains 14 residues. Germline V gene data show CDR1 as SNHLY and CDR2 as FYNNEI. V lost 7 bases and J 2 bases, leaving 12 bases between the germline ends.

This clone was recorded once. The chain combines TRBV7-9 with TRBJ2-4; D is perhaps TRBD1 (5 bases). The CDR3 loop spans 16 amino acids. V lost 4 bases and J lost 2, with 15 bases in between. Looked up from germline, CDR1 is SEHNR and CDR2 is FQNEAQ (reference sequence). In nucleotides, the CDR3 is TGTGCCAGCAGCTCTACCCTGACAGTCCCCAAAAACATTCAGTACTTC. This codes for CASSSTLTVPKNIQYF.